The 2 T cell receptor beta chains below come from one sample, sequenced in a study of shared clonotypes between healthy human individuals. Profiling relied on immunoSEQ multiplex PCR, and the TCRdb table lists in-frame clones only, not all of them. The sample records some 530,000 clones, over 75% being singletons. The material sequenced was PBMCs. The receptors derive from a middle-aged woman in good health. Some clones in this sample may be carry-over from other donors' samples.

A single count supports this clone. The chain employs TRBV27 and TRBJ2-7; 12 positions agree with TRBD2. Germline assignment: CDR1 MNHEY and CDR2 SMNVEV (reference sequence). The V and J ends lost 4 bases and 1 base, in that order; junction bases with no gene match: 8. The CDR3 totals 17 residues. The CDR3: CASSWVLAGGPSYEQYF. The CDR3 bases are TGTGCCAGCAGTTGGGTACTAGCGGGAGGCCCATCCTACGAGCAGTACTTC.

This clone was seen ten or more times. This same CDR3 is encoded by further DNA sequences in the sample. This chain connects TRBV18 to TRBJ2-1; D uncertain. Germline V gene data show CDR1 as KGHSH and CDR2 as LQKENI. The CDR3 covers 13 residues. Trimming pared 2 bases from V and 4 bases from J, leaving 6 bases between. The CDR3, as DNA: TGTGCCAGCTCACCAGCGGAGTACAATGAGCAGTTCTTC. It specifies CASSPAEYNEQFF.